This TCR beta chain was sequenced during a study of blood T cell repertoires in COVID-19. About the study: Acute-phase and convalescent COVID-19 samples originated in the United States, Italy and Spain.

CDR3 length equals 16 residues. Germline V gene data show CDR1 as SNHLY and CDR2 as FYNNEI. The ends were cut back, 3 bases at V and 2 bases at J, with 16 bases in the middle. Enrolment of Seattle patients took place during active infection, and they were followed longitudinally. The authors' processing: Amplifying reference gene primers gave estimates of nucleated cell counts. TCRdb's copy holds only in-frame clones and misses some; the assay was immunoSEQ multiplex PCR. V, J and clone size are those of that table, while D and trimming were read from the DNA. The sample carries 330,000 or so clones, roughly 87% recorded once.

This TCR derives from a woman aged 60-70 years with COVID-19, enrolled during active disease. Input material: peripheral blood. The chain employs TRBV2 and TRBJ1-2; D is perhaps TRBD1 (5 bases). For the CDR3, the DNA is TGTGCCAGCAGTGATGGGGGGGGAACGAGAAACTATGGCTACACCTTC. It specifies CASSDGGGTRNYGYTF.